These T cell receptor beta chains were read from a single sample in a study of OX40 agonist ivuxolimab in advanced cancers. Produced via immunoSEQ multiplex PCR; TCRdb's table is partial and in-frame only. The sample records around 76,000 clones, 94% being singletons. The specimen was CD4+ or CD8+ T cells sorted from blood, collected in a trial of the OX40 agonist ivuxolimab. Every receptor here comes from an adult with an advanced solid tumor such as melanoma, head and neck, liver or kidney cancer. CDR3s include the opening cysteine and the closing phenylalanine or tryptophan. A D gene is named only where the DNA matches it firmly. Some rows mark clone size as missing; the rest say once, few, many or name a class of expanded clone.

j_call | d_call | v_call | clone_size | cdr3_nt | cdr3_aa
TRBJ2-7 | TRBD1 | TRBV28 | few | TGTGCCAGCAGCCGATGGGACAGGGACGAGCAGTACTTC | CASSRWDRDEQYF
TRBJ2-2 | TRBD1 | TRBV6-1 | . | TGTGCCAGCAGGGAAGGGGGCCTCATAAACGGGGAGCTGTTTTTT | CASREGGLINGELFF
TRBJ1-5 | . | TRBV5-5 | . | TGTGCCAGCAGCTTCGAGTGGGGGGGCAATCAGCCCCAGCATTTT | CASSFEWGGNQPQHF
TRBJ2-2 | TRBD1 | TRBV2 | . | TGTGCCAGGAGGGGGCCCACCGGGGAGCTGTTTTTT | CARRGPTGELFF
TRBJ1-1 | . | TRBV10-3 | . | TGTGCCATCAGTGTGACCTCAGGGGCTCCAGCTTTCTTT | CAISVTSGAPAFF
TRBJ2-1 | TRBD2 | TRBV5-1 | . | TGCGCCAGCAGCTTATCTAGCGGGTCCTACAATGAGCAGTTCTTC | CASSLSSGSYNEQFF
TRBJ2-3 | . | TRBV28 | . | TGTGCCAGCAGTCCCGAGACAACTGGAGATACGCAGTATTTT | CASSPETTGDTQYF
TRBJ1-1 | TRBD1 | TRBV30 | . | TGTGCCTGGAGCCGGACAGGGTTGGCTTTCTTT | CAWSRTGLAFF
TRBJ1-3 | . | TRBV6-1 | . | TGTGCCAGCAGTGAAGTTTTCTCTGGAAACACCATATATTTT | CASSEVFSGNTIYF
TRBJ2-2 | TRBD2 | TRBV27 | . | TGTGCCAGCAGGCGGGGACTAGCGGGGCGGGGAGGGGAGCTGTTTTTT | CASRRGLAGRGGELFF
TRBJ2-7 | . | TRBV5-5 | . | TGTGCCAGCAGCTTGGGACCGCCGGCGGTCGAGCAGTACTTC | CASSLGPPAVEQYF
TRBJ2-2 | . | TRBV12-5 | . | TGTGCTAGTGGTTTGATACAGGGGAACACCGGGGAGCTGTTTTTT | CASGLIQGNTGELFF
TRBJ1-2 | . | TRBV7-9 | . | TGTGCCAGCAGCTTATCTACCCTAGAGGGCTACACCTTC | CASSLSTLEGYTF
TRBJ1-4 | TRBD1 | TRBV27 | . | TGTGCCAGCAGCCGGACAGGGGGCAGCGAAAAACTGTTTTTT | CASSRTGGSEKLFF
TRBJ2-5 | . | TRBV19 | . | TGTGCCAGTAGTACGTGGGAACAAGAGACCCAGTACTTC | CASSTWEQETQYF
TRBJ2-2 | . | TRBV6-5 | . | TGTGCCAGCAGTTTCGGCAGAGTCACCGGGGAGCTGTTTTTT | CASSFGRVTGELFF
TRBJ1-1 | TRBD1 | TRBV27 | . | TGTGCCAGTGGGACAGGGTGGAGTAGTGAAGCTTTCTTT | CASGTGWSSEAFF
TRBJ2-1 | . | TRBV27 | once | TGTGCCAGCAGTTCAGGACTAAGCTCCTACAATGAGCAGTTCTTC | CASSSGLSSYNEQFF
TRBJ1-2 | TRBD1 | TRBV19 | . | TGTGCCAGTAGTGCGTCTCTCGGGACAGGGGGCAACTATGGCTACACCTTC | CASSASLGTGGNYGYTF
TRBJ1-3 | TRBD1 | TRBV7-9 | once | TGTGCCAGCAGCGACTCCAGGGACAGGGTCCACCTCACGAGGAACACCATATATTTT | CASSDSRDRVHLTRNTIYF
TRBJ1-2 | TRBD1 | TRBV6-1 | . | TGTGCCAGCAGTGAACCTGGGGACAGGGGAAGCGGCTACACCTTC | CASSEPGDRGSGYTF
TRBJ1-2 | . | TRBV7-2 | . | TGTGCCAGCAGCTTCCCGGGGTGGGGGAATGGCTACACCTTC | CASSFPGWGNGYTF
TRBJ1-5 | . | TRBV27 | . | TGTGCCAGCCGGGGCAGACAAAGCAATCAGCCCCAGCATTTT | CASRGRQSNQPQHF
TRBJ1-2 | . | TRBV27 | . | TGTGCCAGCAGTTTATCTGGGGGGGCGGGGATCAACTATGGCTACACCTTC | CASSLSGGAGINYGYTF
TRBJ1-1 | TRBD1 | TRBV6-6 | . | TGTGCCAGCAGTTTAGACAGGGTGGGCAACACTGAAGCTTTCTTT | CASSLDRVGNTEAFF
TRBJ2-2 | TRBD2 | TRBV28 | . | TGTGCCAGCAGTTCGCGGGGGGCCCCCACCGGGGAGCTGTTTTTT | CASSSRGAPTGELFF
TRBJ1-4 | . | TRBV7-6 | . | TGTGCCAGCAGCACTAGCCCCGGGCCAACCTCTGAAAAACTGTTTTTT | CASSTSPGPTSEKLFF
TRBJ2-7 | TRBD1 | TRBV29-1 | . | TGCAGCGTTCGCACCGGGACAGGGGGATGGGAGCAGTACTTC | CSVRTGTGGWEQYF
TRBJ1-5 | TRBD1 | TRBV27 | . | TGTGCCAGCAGGCAGGGGACAGTTAGCAATCAGCCCCAGCATTTT | CASRQGTVSNQPQHF
TRBJ2-2 | . | TRBV28 | . | TGTGCCAGCAGTGGGGACACCCAGCGCGGGGAGCTGTTTTTT | CASSGDTQRGELFF
TRBJ2-3 | . | TRBV11-2 | . | TGTGCCAGCAGCTTAGGTGGGCGGACCACAGATACGCAGTATTTT | CASSLGGRTTDTQYF
TRBJ2-1 | . | TRBV7-2 | . | TGTGCCAGCAGCTTAGCTCGGGCCCCCAATGAGCAGTTCTTC | CASSLARAPNEQFF
TRBJ2-7 | TRBD2 | TRBV4-3 | . | TGCGCCAGCAGCCAAGGATTCGGCGGGGGTTCCTACGAGCAGTACTTC | CASSQGFGGGSYEQYF
TRBJ2-1 | TRBD2 | TRBV4-1 | . | TGCGCCAGCAGCTCTCGTACTAGCGGCTACAATGAGCAGTTCTTC | CASSSRTSGYNEQFF
TRBJ2-1 | . | TRBV27 | . | TGTGCCAGCAGTTTAGCCTCACCGGAGGGGGGAGAACATGGTGAGCAGTTCTTC | CASSLASPEGGEHGEQFF
TRBJ2-2 | TRBD2 | TRBV29-1 | . | TGCAGCGTTGAACGTAGCGGGAGGGAAACCGGGGAGCTGTTTTTT | CSVERSGRETGELFF
TRBJ1-2 | . | TRBV4-2 | once | TGTGCCAGCAGCCAAGATCTACCAAATGGCTACACCTTC | CASSQDLPNGYTF
TRBJ2-1 | TRBD2 | TRBV10-3 | . | TGTGCCACTGGCGGGGGGAATGAGCAGTTCTTC | CATGGGNEQFF
TRBJ2-7 | . | TRBV19 | . | TGTGCCAGTAGTCTGGATCCACGCCACTACGAGCAGTACTTC | CASSLDPRHYEQYF
TRBJ1-5 | . | TRBV27 | . | TGTGCCAGCAGTTTAGGAAGTGGCAATCAGCCCCAGCATTTT | CASSLGSGNQPQHF
TRBJ2-1 | . | TRBV6-5 | . | TGTGCCAGCAGTCCGGGACTCTACAATGAGCAGTTCTTC | CASSPGLYNEQFF
TRBJ2-3 | . | TRBV28 | . | TGTGCCAGCAGTTTTAAAATCGCAGATACGCAGTATTTT | CASSFKIADTQYF